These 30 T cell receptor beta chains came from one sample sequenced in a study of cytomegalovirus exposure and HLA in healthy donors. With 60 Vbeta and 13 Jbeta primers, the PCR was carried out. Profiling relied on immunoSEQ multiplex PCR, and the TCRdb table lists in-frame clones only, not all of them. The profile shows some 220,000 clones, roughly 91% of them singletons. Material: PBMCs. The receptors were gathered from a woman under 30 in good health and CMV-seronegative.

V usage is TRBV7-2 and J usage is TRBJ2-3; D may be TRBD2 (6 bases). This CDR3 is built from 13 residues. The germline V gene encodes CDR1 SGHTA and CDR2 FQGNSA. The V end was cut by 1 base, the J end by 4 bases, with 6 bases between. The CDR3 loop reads CASSLERADTQYF. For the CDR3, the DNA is TGTGCCAGCAGCTTAGAGCGGGCAGATACGCAGTATTTT.

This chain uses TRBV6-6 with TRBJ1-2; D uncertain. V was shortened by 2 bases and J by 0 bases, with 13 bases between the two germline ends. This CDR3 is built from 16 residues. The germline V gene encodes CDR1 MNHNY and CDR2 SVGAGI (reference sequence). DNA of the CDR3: TGTGCCAGCAGTTACACACAGTCCGGTTCTAACTATGGCTACACCTTC. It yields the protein CASSYTQSGSNYGYTF.

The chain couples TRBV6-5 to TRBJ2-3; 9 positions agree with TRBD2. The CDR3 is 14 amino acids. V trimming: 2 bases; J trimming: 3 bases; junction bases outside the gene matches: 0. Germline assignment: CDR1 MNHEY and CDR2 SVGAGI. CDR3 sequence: CASSYSGGTDTQYF. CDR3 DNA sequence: TGTGCCAGCAGTTACAGCGGGGGGACAGATACGCAGTATTTT.

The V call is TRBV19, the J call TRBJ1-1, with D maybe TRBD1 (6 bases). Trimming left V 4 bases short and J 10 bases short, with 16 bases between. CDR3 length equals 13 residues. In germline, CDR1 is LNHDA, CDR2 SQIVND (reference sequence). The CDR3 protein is CASSTASTGRAFF. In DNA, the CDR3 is TGTGCCAGTAGTACGGCTTCGACAGGCCGAGCTTTCTTT.

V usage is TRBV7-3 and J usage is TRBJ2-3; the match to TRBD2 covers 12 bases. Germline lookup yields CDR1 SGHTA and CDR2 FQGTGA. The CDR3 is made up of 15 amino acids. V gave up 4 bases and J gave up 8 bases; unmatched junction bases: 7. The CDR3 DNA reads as TGTGCCAGCAGCTCTAGCGGGAGGGCCTCTGGTACGCAGTATTTT. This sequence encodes CASSSSGRASGTQYF.

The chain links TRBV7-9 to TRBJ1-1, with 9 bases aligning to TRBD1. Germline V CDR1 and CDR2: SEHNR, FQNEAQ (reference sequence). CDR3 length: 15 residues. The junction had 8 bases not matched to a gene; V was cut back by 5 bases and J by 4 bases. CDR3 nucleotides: TGTGCCAGCAGCCCCGGGACAGGGTTTCGCACTGAAGCTTTCTTT. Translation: CASSPGTGFRTEAFF. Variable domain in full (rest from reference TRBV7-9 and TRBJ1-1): DTGVSQNPRHKITKRGQNVTFRCDPISEHNRLYWYRQTLGQGPEFLTYFQNEAQLEKSRLLSDRFSAERPKGSFSTLEIQRTEQGDSAMYLCASSPGTGFRTEAFFGQGTRLTVV.

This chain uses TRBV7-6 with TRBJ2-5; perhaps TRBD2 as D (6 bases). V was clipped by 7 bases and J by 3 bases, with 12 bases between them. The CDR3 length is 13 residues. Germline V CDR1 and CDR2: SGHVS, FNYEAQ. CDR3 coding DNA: TGTGCCAGCACCCTATGGGAGGAAGAGACCCAGTACTTC. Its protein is CASTLWEEETQYF.

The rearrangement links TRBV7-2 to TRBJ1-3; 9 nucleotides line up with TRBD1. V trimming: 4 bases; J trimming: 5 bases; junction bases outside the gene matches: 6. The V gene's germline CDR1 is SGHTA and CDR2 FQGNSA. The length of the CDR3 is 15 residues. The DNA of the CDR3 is TGTGCCAGCAGCTCGGGACAGGGCTTACGAAACACCATATATTTT. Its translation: CASSSGQGLRNTIYF.

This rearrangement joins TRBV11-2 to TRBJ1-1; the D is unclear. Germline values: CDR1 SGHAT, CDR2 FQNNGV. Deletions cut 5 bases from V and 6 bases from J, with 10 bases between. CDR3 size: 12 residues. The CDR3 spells CASSTYPPEAFF. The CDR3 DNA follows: TGTGCCAGCAGCACCTACCCGCCTGAAGCTTTCTTT.

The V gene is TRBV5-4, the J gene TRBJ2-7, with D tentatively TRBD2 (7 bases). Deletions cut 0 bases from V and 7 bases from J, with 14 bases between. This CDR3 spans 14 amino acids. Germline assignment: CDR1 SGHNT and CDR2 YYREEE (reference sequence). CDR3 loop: CASSLVRGAEEQYF. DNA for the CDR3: TGTGCCAGCAGCTTGGTTCGGGGGGCGGAGGAGCAGTACTTC.

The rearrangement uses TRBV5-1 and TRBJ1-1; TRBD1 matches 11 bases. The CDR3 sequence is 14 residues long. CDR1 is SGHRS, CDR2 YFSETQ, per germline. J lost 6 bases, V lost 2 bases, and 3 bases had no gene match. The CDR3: CASSFGTGGPEAFF. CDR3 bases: TGCGCCAGCAGCTTCGGGACAGGGGGGCCTGAAGCTTTCTTT.

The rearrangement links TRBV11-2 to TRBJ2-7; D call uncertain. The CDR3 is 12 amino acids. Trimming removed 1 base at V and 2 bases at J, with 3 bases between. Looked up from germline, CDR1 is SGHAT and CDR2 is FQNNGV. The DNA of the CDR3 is TGTGCCAGCAGCTTAGGCGCCTACGAGCAGTACTTC. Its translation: CASSLGAYEQYF.

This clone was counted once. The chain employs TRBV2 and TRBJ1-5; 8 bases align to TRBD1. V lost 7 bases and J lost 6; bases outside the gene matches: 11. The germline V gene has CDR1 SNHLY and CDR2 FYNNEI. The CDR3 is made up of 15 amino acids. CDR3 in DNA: TGTGCCAGCAATGGACAGGGAGTGGGCAGTCAGCCCCAGCATTTT. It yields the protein CASNGQGVGSQPQHF.

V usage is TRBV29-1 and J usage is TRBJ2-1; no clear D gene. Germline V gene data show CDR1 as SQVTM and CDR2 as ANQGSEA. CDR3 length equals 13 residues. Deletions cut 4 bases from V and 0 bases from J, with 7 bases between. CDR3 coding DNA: TGCAGCGTTGTCACAAGCTCCTACAATGAGCAGTTCTTC. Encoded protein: CSVVTSSYNEQFF.

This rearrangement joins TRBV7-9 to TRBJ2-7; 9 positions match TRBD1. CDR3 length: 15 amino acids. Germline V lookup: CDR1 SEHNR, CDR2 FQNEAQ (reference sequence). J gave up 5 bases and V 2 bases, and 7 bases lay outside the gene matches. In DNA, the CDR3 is TGTGCCAGCAGCTTATGGGGGACAGGGATCCACGAGCAGTACTTC. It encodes CASSLWGTGIHEQYF. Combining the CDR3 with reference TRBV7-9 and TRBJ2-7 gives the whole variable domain DTGVSQNPRHKITKRGQNVTFRCDPISEHNRLYWYRQTLGQGPEFLTYFQNEAQLEKSRLLSDRFSAERPKGSFSTLEIQRTEQGDSAMYLCASSLWGTGIHEQYFGPGTRLTVT.

CDR3 bases: TGTGCCAGCAGCGCTCAGGGGAACCACTTGAACACTGAAGCTTTCTTT. It is translated as CASSAQGNHLNTEAFF. The rearrangement joins TRBV9 to TRBJ1-1; possible D gene TRBD1, 6 bases. Trimming left V 3 bases short and J 0 bases short, with 15 bases between. Germline V CDR1 and CDR2: SGDLS, YYNGEE. The CDR3 contains 16 residues.

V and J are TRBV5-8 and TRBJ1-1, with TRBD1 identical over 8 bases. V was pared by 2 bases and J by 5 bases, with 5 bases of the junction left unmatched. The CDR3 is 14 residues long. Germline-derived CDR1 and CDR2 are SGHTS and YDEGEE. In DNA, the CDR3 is TGTGCCAGCAGCTTTCAGGGGGCGCGAACTGAAGCTTTCTTT. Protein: CASSFQGARTEAFF.

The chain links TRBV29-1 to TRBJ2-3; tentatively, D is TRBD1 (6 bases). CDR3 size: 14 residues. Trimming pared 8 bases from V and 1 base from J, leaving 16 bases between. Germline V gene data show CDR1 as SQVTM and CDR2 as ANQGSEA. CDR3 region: CSSFSPGGTDTQYF. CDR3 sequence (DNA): TGCAGCTCCTTCAGTCCAGGGGGCACAGATACGCAGTATTTT.

The CDR3: CASSATSGGPWDEQFF. The CDR3 region has the DNA TGCGCCAGCAGCGCGACTAGCGGGGGACCTTGGGATGAGCAGTTCTTC. The V gene is TRBV5-1, the J gene TRBJ2-1, with TRBD2 matching 12 bases. V lost 4 bases, J lost 8 bases, and 10 bases stayed unmatched. CDR1 is SGHRS, CDR2 YFSETQ, per germline. The CDR3 length is 16 residues.

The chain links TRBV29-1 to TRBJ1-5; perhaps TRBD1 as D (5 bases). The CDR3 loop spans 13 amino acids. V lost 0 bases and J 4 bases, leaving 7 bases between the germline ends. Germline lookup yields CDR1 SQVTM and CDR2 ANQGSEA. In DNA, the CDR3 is TGCAGCGTTGAAGAGGGGCGTAATCAGCCCCAGCATTTT. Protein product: CSVEEGRNQPQHF.

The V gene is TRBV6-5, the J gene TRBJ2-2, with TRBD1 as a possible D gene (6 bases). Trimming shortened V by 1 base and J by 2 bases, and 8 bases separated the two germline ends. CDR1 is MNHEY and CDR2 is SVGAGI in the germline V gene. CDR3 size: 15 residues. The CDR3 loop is CASSYWTANTGELFF. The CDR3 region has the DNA TGTGCCAGCAGTTACTGGACAGCCAACACCGGGGAGCTGTTTTTT.

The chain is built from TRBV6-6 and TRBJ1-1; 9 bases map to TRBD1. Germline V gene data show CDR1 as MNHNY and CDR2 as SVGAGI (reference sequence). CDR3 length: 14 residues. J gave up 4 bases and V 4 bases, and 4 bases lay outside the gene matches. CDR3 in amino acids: CASSFMGQGTEAFF. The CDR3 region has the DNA TGTGCCAGCAGTTTCATGGGACAGGGCACTGAAGCTTTCTTT.

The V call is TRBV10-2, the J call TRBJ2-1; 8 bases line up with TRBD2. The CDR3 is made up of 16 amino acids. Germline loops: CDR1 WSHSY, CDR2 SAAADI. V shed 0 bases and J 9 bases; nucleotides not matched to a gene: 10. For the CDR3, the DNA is TGCGCCAGCAGTGAGTCGGCACGGGGGGGCCGGGGTGAGCAGTTCTTC. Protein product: CASSESARGGRGEQFF.

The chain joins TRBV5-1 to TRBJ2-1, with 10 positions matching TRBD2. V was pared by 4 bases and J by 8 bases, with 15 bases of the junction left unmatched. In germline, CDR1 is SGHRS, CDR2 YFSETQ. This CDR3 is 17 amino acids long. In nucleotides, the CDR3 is TGCGCCAGCAGCCCTGCGGGCGCTAGCGGGGGAATTTATGAGCAGTTCTTC. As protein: CASSPAGASGGIYEQFF.

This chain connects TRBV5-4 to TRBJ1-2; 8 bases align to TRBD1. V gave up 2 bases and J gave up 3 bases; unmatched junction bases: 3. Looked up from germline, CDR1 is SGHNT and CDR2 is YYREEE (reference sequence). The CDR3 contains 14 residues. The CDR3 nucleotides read TGTGCCAGCAGCTTCCGACAGGGGTACTATGGCTACACCTTC. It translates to CASSFRQGYYGYTF.

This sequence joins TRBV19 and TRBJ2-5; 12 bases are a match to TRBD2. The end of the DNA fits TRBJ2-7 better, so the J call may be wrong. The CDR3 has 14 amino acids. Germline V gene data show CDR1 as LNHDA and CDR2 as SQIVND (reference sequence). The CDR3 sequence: CASTPGTSGYEQYF. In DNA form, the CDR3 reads TGTGCCAGTACCCCCGGGACTAGCGGGTACGAGCAGTACTTC.

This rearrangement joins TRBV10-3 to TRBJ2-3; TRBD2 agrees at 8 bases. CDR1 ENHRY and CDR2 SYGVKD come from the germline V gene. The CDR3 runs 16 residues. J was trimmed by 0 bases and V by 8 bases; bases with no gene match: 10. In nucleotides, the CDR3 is TGTGCCATCGATACGGTAGCGGGGCCTAGCACAGATACGCAGTATTTT. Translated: CAIDTVAGPSTDTQYF.

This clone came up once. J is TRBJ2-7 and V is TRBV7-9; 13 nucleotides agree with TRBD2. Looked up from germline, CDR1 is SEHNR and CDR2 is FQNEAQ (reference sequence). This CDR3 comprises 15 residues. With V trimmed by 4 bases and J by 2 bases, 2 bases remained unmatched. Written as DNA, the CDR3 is TGTGCCAGCAGCTCGGGACTAGCGGGAACCTACGAGCAGTACTTC. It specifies CASSSGLAGTYEQYF.

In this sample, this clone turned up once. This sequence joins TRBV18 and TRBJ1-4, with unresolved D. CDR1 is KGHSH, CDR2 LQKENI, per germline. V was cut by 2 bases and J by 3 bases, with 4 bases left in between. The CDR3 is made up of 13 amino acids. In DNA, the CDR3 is TGTGCCAGCTCACCATCCTCTAATGAAAAACTGTTTTTT. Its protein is CASSPSSNEKLFF. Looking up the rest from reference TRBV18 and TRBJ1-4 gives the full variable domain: NAGVMQNPRHLVRRRGQEARLRCSPMKGHSHVYWYRQLPEEGLKFMVYLQKENIIDESGMPKERFSAEFPKEGPSILRIQQVVRGDSAAYFCASSPSSNEKLFFGSGTQLSVL.

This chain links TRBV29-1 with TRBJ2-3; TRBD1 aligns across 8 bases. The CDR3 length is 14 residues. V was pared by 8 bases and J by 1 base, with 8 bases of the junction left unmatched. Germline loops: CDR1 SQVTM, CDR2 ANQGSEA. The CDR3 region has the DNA TGCAGCTCTAAACCGGGACAGGGCACAGATACGCAGTATTTT. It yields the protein CSSKPGQGTDTQYF.